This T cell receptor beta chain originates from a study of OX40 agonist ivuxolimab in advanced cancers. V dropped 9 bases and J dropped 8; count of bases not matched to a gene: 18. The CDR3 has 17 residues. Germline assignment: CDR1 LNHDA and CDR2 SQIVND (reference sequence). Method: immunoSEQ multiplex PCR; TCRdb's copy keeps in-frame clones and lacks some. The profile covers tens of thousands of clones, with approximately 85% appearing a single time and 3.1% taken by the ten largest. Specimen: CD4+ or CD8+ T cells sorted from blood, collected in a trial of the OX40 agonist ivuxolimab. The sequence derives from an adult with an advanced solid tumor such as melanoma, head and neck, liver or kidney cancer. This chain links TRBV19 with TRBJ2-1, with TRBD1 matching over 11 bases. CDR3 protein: CASTRTGGAGTVDEQFF. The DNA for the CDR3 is TGTGCCAGCACCAGGACAGGGGGCGCTGGGACAGTCGATGAGCAGTTCTTC.